Given below is one T cell receptor beta chain in context. Its antigen is as yet unknown. This specimen comes from a study of cytomegalovirus exposure and HLA in healthy donors. Study outcomes and limitations: Under in vitro conditions, a few CMV-associated chains were confirmed as specific for CMV antigens. When analyzed later, a missense DCLRE1C variant was found to be linked to TCR beta V- and J-gene trimming. TCR beta V segments were, for the most part, productive about 90% or about 30% of the time in an earlier analysis.

Germline CDR1 is MNHNY and CDR2 is SVGAGI (reference sequence). V lost 6 bases, J lost 2 bases, and 8 bases lay in between. The CDR3 covers 12 residues. PCR used 60 Vbeta primers and 13 Jbeta primers. The repertoire was sequenced with immunoSEQ multiplex PCR; TCRdb's copy has only in-frame clones and lacks some. This sample contains 120,000 to 150,000 clones. These donors, healthy bone marrow donors, were studied. V gene TRBV6-6 combines with J gene TRBJ2-7, with a tentative D call TRBD2 (5 bases). Sequencing was performed on PBMCs. The TCR was taken from a middle-aged man in good health and CMV-seronegative. CDR3 sequence: CASSEGAYEQYF. CDR3 coding DNA: TGTGCCAGCAGCGAGGGAGCCTACGAGCAGTACTTC.